Following are 32 T cell receptor beta chains from one sample sequenced in a study of T cell responses to AZD1222 COVID-19 vaccine. Assay: immunoSEQ multiplex PCR; the TCRdb copy retains only in-frame clones and omits some. This sample has about 100,000 clones; approximately 89% occur once, and the top ten carry around 8.7%. Sequencing used peripheral blood, obtained on day 0 of AZD1222 vaccination. The receptors shown here come from an adult in good health.

This clone appeared a single time. The rearrangement joins TRBV29-1 to TRBJ2-5; D possibly corresponds to TRBD1 (5 bases). The CDR3 runs 14 residues. Trimming took 5 bases from V and 3 from J, leaving 16 bases between them. From germline, CDR1 is SQVTM and CDR2 ANQGSEA. CDR3: CSVIRQPYEETQYF. CDR3 sequence (DNA): TGCAGCGTTATAAGACAGCCCTACGAAGAGACCCAGTACTTC.

This sequence joins TRBV4-3 and TRBJ2-1, with TRBD2 matching over 13 bases. CDR3 length: 17 residues. V trimming: 4 bases; J trimming: 5 bases; junction bases outside the gene matches: 8. Germline values: CDR1 LGHNA, CDR2 YSLEER. CDR3 DNA: TGCGCCAGCAGCCTTAATAAGGGACTAGCGGGACACAATGAGCAGTTCTTC. It codes for CASSLNKGLAGHNEQFF.

The chain couples TRBV7-2 to TRBJ1-1; D unclear. The V gene lost 4 bases and the J gene lost 7 bases, with 13 bases spanning the gap. This CDR3 spans 13 amino acids. The V gene's germline CDR1 is SGHTA and CDR2 FQGNSA. CDR3 loop: CASSSDPLFEAFF. In nucleotides, the CDR3 is TGTGCCAGCAGCTCAGACCCTTTATTTGAAGCTTTCTTT. The whole variable domain, filled in from reference TRBV7-2 and TRBJ1-1, reads GAGVSQSPSNKVTEKGKDVELRCDPISGHTALYWYRQSLGQGLEFLIYFQGNSAPDKSGLPSDRFSAERTGGSVSTLTIQRTQQEDSAVYLCASSSDPLFEAFFGQGTRLTVV.

This chain links TRBV7-9 with TRBJ2-3; 14 nucleotides agree with TRBD2. Trimming at V came to 6 bases and at J to 7 bases, leaving 6 bases not matched to a gene. The germline V gene encodes CDR1 SEHNR and CDR2 FQNEAQ (reference sequence). The CDR3 contains 15 residues. CDR3 amino acids: CASRRLAGGPHTQYF. CDR3 in DNA: TGTGCCAGCAGACGACTAGCGGGGGGGCCCCATACGCAGTATTTT.

This sequence joins TRBV7-2 and TRBJ2-3; D not certain. CDR1 SGHTA and CDR2 FQGNSA come from the germline V gene. Trimming stripped 2 bases from V and 5 bases from J, with 5 bases between. The CDR3 is 12 residues long. CDR3 region: CASSLFGDTQYF. CDR3 DNA: TGTGCCAGCAGCTTATTCGGAGATACGCAGTATTTT.

The rearrangement joins TRBV21-1 to TRBJ2-2. TRBV21-1 is recorded as a pseudogene. This CDR3 comprises 14 residues. The DNA of the CDR3 is TGTGCCAGCAGCGAAACAACCGACCGTAGGGAGCTGTTTTTT. Its protein product is CASSETTDRRELFF.

The chain joins TRBV6-1 to TRBJ1-2; 7 bases are a match to TRBD1. This CDR3 region has 14 residues. Trimming at V came to 3 bases and at J to 2 bases, leaving 3 bases not matched to a gene. In germline, CDR1 is MNHNS, CDR2 SASEGT. For the CDR3, the DNA is TGTGCCAGCAGTGAGGACAGGAGAAACTATGGCTACACCTTC. Its protein product is CASSEDRRNYGYTF.

The J gene is TRBJ1-4, the V gene TRBV28; D is unclear. V was clipped by 5 bases and J by 9 bases, with 19 bases between them. CDR1 is MDHEN, CDR2 SYDVKM, per germline. The CDR3 totals 15 residues. CDR3 loop: CASSIRGSGSKKLFF. In nucleotides, the CDR3 is TGTGCCAGCAGTATTAGAGGGAGTGGGTCAAAAAAACTGTTTTTT. Complete variable domain (other parts from reference TRBV28 and TRBJ1-4): DVKVTQSSRYLVKRTGEKVFLECVQDMDHENMFWYRQDPGLGLRLIYFSYDVKMKEKGDIPEGYSVSREKKERFSLILESASTNQTSMYLCASSIRGSGSKKLFFGSGTQLSVL.

This chain uses TRBV28 with TRBJ2-1; the D gene could be TRBD1 or TRBD2 (5 bases each). This CDR3 has 16 residues. Germline CDR1 reads MDHEN; CDR2 reads SYDVKM. V gave up 3 bases and J gave up 6 bases, with 18 bases separating them. CDR3 nucleotides: TGTGCCAGCAGTTTGGGGGTAGGGCAGGGATTCAATGAGCAGTTCTTC. It is translated as CASSLGVGQGFNEQFF.

The V and J genes are TRBV28 and TRBJ1-3; D gene ambiguous. CDR3 length equals 15 residues. Germline values: CDR1 MDHEN, CDR2 SYDVKM. V was shortened by 3 bases and J by 2 bases, with 11 bases between the two germline ends. CDR3 loop: CASSFQITTGNTIYF. The CDR3 nucleotides read TGTGCCAGCAGTTTTCAGATAACCACTGGAAACACCATATATTTT.

The V and J genes are TRBV28 and TRBJ2-7; TRBD2 might be the D (7 bases). Germline-derived CDR1 and CDR2 are MDHEN and SYDVKM. V lost 7 bases to trimming and J lost 9 bases, with 13 bases between them. This CDR3 contains 11 residues. The CDR3 here is CASKGGVWQYF. The CDR3 DNA reads as TGTGCCAGCAAAGGGGGGGTGTGGCAGTACTTC.

The rearrangement links TRBV29-1 to TRBJ1-1; D not resolved. The length of the CDR3 is 13 residues. The V gene lost 6 bases and the J gene lost 2 bases, with 13 bases spanning the gap. Germline V gene lookup returns CDR1 SQVTM and CDR2 ANQGSEA. The CDR3 spells CSVGSNTNTEAFF. CDR3 coding DNA: TGCAGCGTGGGGAGCAATACCAACACTGAAGCTTTCTTT. The variable domain in full, completed from reference TRBV29-1 and TRBJ1-1, reads SAVISQKPSRDICQRGTSLTIQCQVDSQVTMMFWYRQQPGQSLTLIATANQGSEATYESGFVIDKFPISRPNLTFSTLTVSNMSPEDSSIYLCSVGSNTNTEAFFGQGTRLTVV.

The chain uses TRBV19 and TRBJ2-1, with TRBD1 as a possible D gene (6 bases). In germline, CDR1 is LNHDA, CDR2 SQIVND (reference sequence). V lost 6 bases, J lost 3 bases, and 12 bases lay in between. The CDR3 runs 14 residues. The DNA of the CDR3 is TGTGCCAGTAGCACGGACAGCAGCTACAATGAGCAGTTCTTC. As protein: CASSTDSSYNEQFF.

The CDR3 DNA sequence: TGCGCCAGCAGCTTGGTTCAGGGGGCGCGGTTGGGCTATGGCTACACCTTC. Protein sequence: CASSLVQGARLGYGYTF. This chain joins TRBV5-1 and TRBJ1-2, with TRBD1 matching 8 bases. CDR1 is SGHRS and CDR2 is YFSETQ in the germline V gene. J gave up 4 bases and V 0 bases, and 11 bases lay outside the gene matches. The CDR3 has 17 amino acids.

On this clone itself: One end of the junction varies from germline; a read error may be responsible. The chain uses TRBV28 and TRBJ2-7; D is undetermined. CDR3 size: 12 residues. Germline V CDR1 and CDR2: MDHEN, SYDVKM. The CDR3 bases are TGTGCCAGCAGTCCGTTAGACTCCCTTTTGGACTTC. Protein product: CASSPLDSLLDF.

The rearrangement uses TRBV24-1 and TRBJ1-5; 7 bases are shared with TRBD1. The CDR3 extends over 15 amino acids. Germline lookup yields CDR1 KGHDR and CDR2 SFDVKD. V gave up 5 bases and J gave up 1 base; unmatched junction bases: 4. CDR3 sequence (DNA): TGTGCCACCAGTGCGGGCAGGGGGAGCAATCAGCCCCAGCATTTT. Translation gives CATSAGRGSNQPQHF.

This clone was seen just once. The J gene is TRBJ2-2, the V gene TRBV5-1, with a tentative D call TRBD1 (6 bases). This CDR3 is 14 amino acids long. Germline lookup yields CDR1 SGHRS and CDR2 YFSETQ. Trimming left V 4 bases short and J 1 base short, with 8 bases between. The CDR3 DNA follows: TGCGCCAGCAGCCGAGGGGGGAACACCGGGGAGCTGTTTTTT. It encodes CASSRGGNTGELFF.

The rearrangement joins TRBV9 to TRBJ1-5; D perhaps matches TRBD1 (6 bases). The CDR3 consists of 19 residues. Trimming left V 0 bases short and J 3 bases short, with 22 bases between. Germline assignment: CDR1 SGDLS and CDR2 YYNGEE. CDR3 in amino acids: CASSVGGDTQWMNNQPQHF. The CDR3 bases are TGTGCCAGCAGCGTAGGGGGGGACACCCAATGGATGAACAATCAGCCCCAGCATTTT.

The gene calls are TRBV7-8 and TRBJ2-4, with D unclear. The V gene's germline CDR1 is SGHVS and CDR2 FQNEAQ. The CDR3 has 17 residues. V was cut by 1 base and J by 0 bases, with 13 bases left in between. CDR3 sequence reads: CASSLVRHSGAKNIQYF. The CDR3 DNA is TGTGCCAGCAGCTTAGTGCGGCATTCAGGAGCCAAAAACATTCAGTACTTC.

This chain uses TRBV9 with TRBJ2-7; 10 bases match TRBD2. CDR1 is SGDLS, CDR2 YYNGEE, per germline. The CDR3 extends over 14 amino acids. Trimming took 3 bases from V and 2 from J; bases not matched to a gene: 2. As DNA, the CDR3 is TGTGCCAGCAGCGCCAGCGGGGGGGCCTACGAGCAGTACTTC. Its translation: CASSASGGAYEQYF.

The CDR3 nucleotides are TGTGCCTGGAGTCCCCCGGGACAGGGTGGGTTCTTC. Its translation is CAWSPPGQGGFF. J is TRBJ2-1 and V is TRBV30, with 9 bases aligning to TRBD1. Germline values: CDR1 GTSNPN, CDR2 SVGIG (reference sequence). After removal of 2 bases from V and 15 bases from J, the junction contained 8 bases not matched to a gene. This CDR3 is 12 amino acids long.

The chain has TRBV6-5 and TRBJ1-5, with a possible D match to TRBD1 (5 bases). From germline, CDR1 is MNHEY and CDR2 SVGAGI. CDR3 length: 13 residues. Deletions cut 6 bases from V and 6 bases from J, with 12 bases between. CDR3 nucleotide sequence: TGTGCCAGCAGCCAGGGTTTCGGTCAGCCCCAGCATTTT. It specifies CASSQGFGQPQHF.

This chain links TRBV28 with TRBJ1-1; D is possibly TRBD1 (6 bases). The germline V gene encodes CDR1 MDHEN and CDR2 SYDVKM. This CDR3 region has 14 residues. V lost 3 bases and J 5 bases, leaving 13 bases between the germline ends. The CDR3 DNA sequence: TGTGCCAGCAGTTTTGCAGGGGAGGTTACTGAAGCTTTCTTT. It is translated as CASSFAGEVTEAFF.

This clone was detected a few times. V and J are TRBV21-1 and TRBJ1-5; the table's D gene call, TRBD1, was not cross checked with the DNA. TRBV21-1 is a listed pseudogene. The CDR3 covers 16 residues. CDR3 sequence (DNA): TGTGCCAGCAGCAAAGATCCATTCATCAGCAATCAGCCCCAGCATTTT. Encoded protein: CASSKDPFISNQPQHF.

Here the CDR3 DNA reads TGTGCCAGCTCCCAATCGGGGGCTGGAGGTGAGACCCAGTACTTC. It translates to CASSQSGAGGETQYF. The J gene is TRBJ2-5, the V gene TRBV18; TRBD1 or TRBD2 may be the D gene (6 bases each). Trimming left V 6 bases short and J 5 bases short, with 19 bases between. Germline loops: CDR1 KGHSH, CDR2 LQKENI. The CDR3 runs to 15 residues.

The CDR3 DNA sequence: TGTGCCAGCTCACCATCGATTGCACAGGGGCCGCGGACTGAAGCTTTCTTT. Its translation is CASSPSIAQGPRTEAFF. This chain links TRBV18 with TRBJ1-1, with 7 bases that match TRBD1. Per germline, CDR1 KGHSH and CDR2 LQKENI. The CDR3 has 17 amino acids. The trim removed 2 bases at V and 5 bases at J, leaving 14 bases unmatched.

The chain uses TRBV19 and TRBJ1-1; possible D gene TRBD1, 5 bases. Between the trimmed V and J ends, which lost 6 bases and 1 base, there was a span of 12 bases. This CDR3 is 14 amino acids long. The germline CDR1 and CDR2 sequences are LNHDA and SQIVND (reference sequence). This CDR3 reads CASRPRGWNTEAFF. CDR3 bases: TGTGCCAGTAGGCCTCGGGGGTGGAACACTGAAGCTTTCTTT.

The count of this clone is one. The genes are TRBV5-8 and TRBJ1-5; no firm D call. Germline V gene data show CDR1 as SGHTS and CDR2 as YDEGEE. The germline V and J ends were trimmed by 0 bases and 0 bases, with 13 bases remaining between them. The CDR3 sequence is 17 residues long. Here the CDR3 reads CASSLVLGDYSNQPQHF. The CDR3 DNA sequence: TGTGCCAGCAGCTTGGTACTCGGGGATTATAGCAATCAGCCCCAGCATTTT.

The J gene is TRBJ2-2, the V gene TRBV18; D call uncertain. Germline CDR1 and CDR2: KGHSH and LQKENI. This CDR3 is built from 12 residues. Deletions cut 0 bases from V and 8 bases from J, with 4 bases between. The DNA of the CDR3 is TGTGCCAGCTCACCACCGCCGGGGGAGCTGTTTTTT. Its translation is CASSPPPGELFF.

The rearrangement links TRBV10-3 to TRBJ1-4; D is unresolved. V lost 0 bases to trimming and J lost 2 bases, with 13 bases between them. CDR3 length: 17 residues. Per the germline V gene, CDR1 is ENHRY and CDR2 is SYGVKD. CDR3 protein: CAISESIVFETNEKLFF. In DNA, the CDR3 is TGTGCCATCAGTGAGTCGATAGTGTTCGAGACTAATGAAAAACTGTTTTTT.

The rearrangement uses TRBV4-3 and TRBJ1-5; 7 bases match TRBD1. V lost 0 bases to trimming and J lost 9 bases; unmatched junction nucleotides: 14. The CDR3 loop spans 17 amino acids. The V gene's germline CDR1 is LGHNA and CDR2 YSLEER. The CDR3 region is CASSQDLGQVGSGPQHF. As DNA, the CDR3 is TGCGCCAGCAGCCAAGACCTCGGACAGGTTGGGTCAGGGCCCCAGCATTTT.

The sample holds a few counts of this clone. V gene TRBV6-5 combines with J gene TRBJ2-3; 8 nucleotides agree with TRBD2. Germline V CDR1 and CDR2: MNHEY, SVGAGI. CDR3 length: 14 residues. V lost 9 bases, J lost 3 bases, and 8 bases stayed unmatched. The CDR3 region is CARQAGVETDTQYF. In DNA form, the CDR3 reads TGTGCCAGACAAGCGGGAGTGGAGACAGATACGCAGTATTTT.